The 11 T cell receptor beta chains presented below share a single source sample, sequenced in a study of vaccination and CD4 T cells after COVID-19. An Oncomine TCR Beta short-read assay was used to sequence the DNA from cultured CD4+ T cells. It was cultured CD4+ T cells from which genomic DNA was extracted. TCRdb independently ran MiXCR on the PCR reads; one entry per CDR3 protein. In the table there are about 10,000 distinct CDR3 sequences, around 30% of which are singletons. Antigens of these TCRs are unknown. Treatment denoted: approximately nine-day PBMC culture with coronavirus spike peptide pools or control peptides (ViraFEST assay). Investigators obtained the unexposed donor's CD4+ T cells before the COVID-19 pandemic (2011-2018). Sequenced material: CD4+ T cells from blood, cultured in vitro. Every receptor here comes from a human donor in good health.

J is TRBJ2-5 and V is TRBV10-3, with 10 bases identical to TRBD1. J lost 3 bases, V lost 11 bases, and 6 bases had no gene match. Germline assignment: CDR1 ENHRY and CDR2 SYGVKD. The CDR3 covers 13 residues. CDR3 nucleotide sequence: TGTGCCGCTTCCGGGACAGGGGAAGAGACCCAGTACTTC. Its protein is CAASGTGEETQYF.

This chain connects TRBV20-1 to TRBJ1-2; D is unclear. This CDR3 contains 13 residues. Germline values: CDR1 DFQATT, CDR2 SNEGSKA (reference sequence). V lost 3 bases to trimming and J lost 0 bases, with 8 bases between them. The CDR3 bases are TGCAGTGCTAGTCGTAAAGCTAACTATGGCTACACCTTC. Protein: CSASRKANYGYTF.

This clonotype showed up just a few times. V is TRBV27 and J is TRBJ2-1, with 12 bases lining up with TRBD2. The CDR3 contains 14 residues. The J segment lost 7 bases and the V segment lost 6 bases, leaving 4 bases of the junction unmatched. The germline gives CDR1 MNHEY, CDR2 SMNVEV (reference sequence). CDR3: CASRGLAGTNEQFF. CDR3 bases: TGTGCCAGCAGGGGACTAGCGGGTACGAATGAGCAGTTCTTC.

The chain recombines TRBV4-3 with TRBJ2-3; 8 nucleotides agree with TRBD2. The V and J ends lost 4 bases and 1 base, in that order; junction bases with no gene match: 10. Germline V gives CDR1 LGHNA, CDR2 YSLEER. The CDR3 contains 17 residues. The CDR3 region has the DNA TGCGCCAGCAGCCCCCTGGGGGGACTAGATGGCACAGATACGCAGTATTTT. Translating it yields CASSPLGGLDGTDTQYF.

This clonotype was observed a few times. The rearrangement uses TRBV11-3 and TRBJ2-2, with 7 bases fitting TRBD1. The V segment lost 5 bases and the J segment 2 bases; nucleotides outside the gene matches: 2. CDR3 length: 14 residues. Germline V gives CDR1 SGHNT, CDR2 YENEEA. The DNA of the CDR3 is TGTGCCAGCAGCCGGGACAGCAACACCGGGGAGCTGTTTTTT. This gives the protein CASSRDSNTGELFF.

The sample holds a few counts of this clonotype. The chain employs TRBV24-1 and TRBJ2-7; maybe TRBD2 (5 bases). V was trimmed by 1 base and J by 0 bases, leaving 9 bases between them. This CDR3 is 15 amino acids long. Germline CDR1 reads KGHDR; CDR2 reads SFDVKD. The CDR3 protein is CATSDFAAGSYEQYF. CDR3 nucleotides: TGTGCCACCAGTGATTTTGCGGCGGGCTCCTACGAGCAGTACTTC.

The rearrangement uses TRBV14 and TRBJ2-3; D gene ambiguous. Deletions cut 6 bases from V and 1 base from J, with 8 bases between. Germline assignment: CDR1 SGHDN and CDR2 FVKESK. This CDR3 comprises 13 residues. The CDR3 loop is CASRRTGTDTQYF. CDR3 nucleotide sequence: TGTGCCAGCAGAAGGACCGGCACAGATACGCAGTATTTT.

In its sample, this clonotype was seen a few times. The V and J genes are TRBV28 and TRBJ2-7; 9 nucleotides agree with TRBD1. V shed 6 bases, J shed 2 bases, and the junction held 8 bases outside the gene matches. The CDR3 is made up of 15 amino acids. Germline assignment: CDR1 MDHEN and CDR2 SYDVKM. This CDR3 reads CASRLTGQGAYEQYF. Here the CDR3 DNA reads TGTGCCAGCAGGTTGACGGGACAGGGAGCCTACGAGCAGTACTTC.

The J gene is TRBJ2-7, the V gene TRBV6-2 or TRBV6-3; 7 nucleotides match TRBD1. The CDR3 sequence is 14 residues long. Germline V gene sequence: CDR1 MNHEY, CDR2 SVGEGT. With 4 bases clipped from V and 4 bases from J, the junction kept 7 bases outside the gene matches. The CDR3 protein is CASSSPGTDYEQYF. In DNA form, the CDR3 reads TGTGCCAGCAGTTCCCCCGGGACAGATTACGAGCAGTACTTC.

This chain joins TRBV4-3 and TRBJ1-2; unclear D gene. V dropped 0 bases and J dropped 2 bases, with 7 bases sitting between them. CDR3 length equals 14 residues. Germline-derived CDR1 and CDR2 are LGHNA and YSLEER. The CDR3, as DNA: TGCGCCAGCAGCCAAGATTATGGAAACTATGGCTACACCTTC. Its translation is CASSQDYGNYGYTF.

The chain uses TRBV7-3 and TRBJ2-5; 11 bases match TRBD1. J lost 7 bases, V lost 7 bases, and 11 bases had no gene match. The CDR3 has 15 residues. CDR1 is SGHTA and CDR2 is FQGTGA in the germline V gene. CDR3 region: CASKERTGGSGTQYF. As DNA, the CDR3 is TGTGCCAGCAAGGAGAGGACAGGGGGCTCGGGGACCCAGTACTTC.